These 26 T cell receptor beta chains were all obtained from the same sample, sequenced in a study of cytomegalovirus exposure and HLA in healthy donors (dated by TCRdb to 2016 to 2017). Library method: the immunoSEQ multiplex PCR assay. In TCRdb, the immuneACCESS table is reduced to in-frame sequences with V and J assigned. These tables do not hold every clone; where another copy was compared, an unresolved V gene accounts for under half, and the others remain unexplained. The table for this sample lists roughly 300,000 clones; about nine tenths of them were counted only once. The ten largest clones capture approximately 1.2% of the sample. Sequences were obtained from PBMCs. The receptors stem from a woman aged 25 to 45 in good health and CMV-seropositive.

The V and J genes are TRBV4-3 and TRBJ2-7; 7 positions agree with TRBD2. The CDR3 is 16 amino acids. With V trimmed by 0 bases and J by 7 bases, 12 bases remained unmatched. Per the germline V gene, CDR1 is LGHNA and CDR2 is YSLEER. The CDR3 DNA sequence: TGCGCCAGCAGCCAAGAGGGAGGGGACGAGAGCCGGGAGCAGTACTTC. As protein: CASSQEGGDESREQYF.

The rearrangement uses TRBV15 and TRBJ2-3; D is unresolved. CDR1 is LNHNV, CDR2 YYDKDF, per germline (reference sequence). This CDR3 region has 12 residues. Trimming removed 0 bases from V and 6 bases from J, with 4 bases in between. The CDR3 here is CATSRDGDTQYF. DNA of the CDR3: TGTGCCACCAGCAGAGATGGGGATACGCAGTATTTT.

V usage is TRBV30 and J usage is TRBJ1-1; D may be TRBD1 (6 bases). The CDR3 covers 13 residues. Trimming removed 2 bases at V and 5 bases at J, with 12 bases between. Looked up from germline, CDR1 is GTSNPN and CDR2 is SVGIG (reference sequence). The CDR3 here is CAWSSGGWTEAFF. The CDR3 DNA sequence: TGTGCCTGGAGTTCCGGGGGCTGGACTGAAGCTTTCTTT.

This chain connects TRBV11-3 to TRBJ2-7, with 9 bases that match TRBD2. The CDR3 spans 17 residues. Trimming cost V 9 bases and J 3 bases; bases outside gene matches: 18. CDR1 is SGHNT, CDR2 YENEEA, per germline. The CDR3 loop reads CASPLHLAGPSLYEQYF. CDR3 DNA sequence: TGTGCCAGTCCTCTACATCTAGCGGGACCATCCCTCTACGAGCAGTACTTC.

The rearrangement links TRBV4-3 to TRBJ2-3, with TRBD2 matching over 9 bases. V lost 1 base and J lost 5; bases outside the gene matches: 7. Per germline, CDR1 LGHNA and CDR2 YSLEER. The CDR3 totals 16 residues. CDR3 region: CASSQAAGGVVDTQYF. In nucleotides, the CDR3 is TGCGCCAGCAGCCAAGCGGCGGGGGGGGTGGTAGATACGCAGTATTTT.

The gene calls are TRBV28 and TRBJ2-1, with D possibly TRBD2 on 5 matching bases. V lost 4 bases, J lost 12 bases, and 19 bases lay in between. CDR3 length: 14 amino acids. Germline CDR1 and CDR2: MDHEN and SYDVKM. The CDR3 DNA sequence: TGTGCCAGCAGTTCCCCATCTCTCAGAGGGCTGCAGTTCTTC. The encoded protein is CASSSPSLRGLQFF.

The rearrangement uses TRBV2 and TRBJ2-1, with a possible D match to TRBD2 (6 bases). V gave up 3 bases and J gave up 6 bases, with 15 bases separating them. The CDR3 contains 15 residues. The germline V gene has CDR1 SNHLY and CDR2 FYNNEI. CDR3 nucleotide sequence: TGTGCCAGCAGTGAGTTAGGGACTCGGACCAATGAGCAGTTCTTC. Amino acid sequence: CASSELGTRTNEQFF.

This clone has a count of ten or more. J is TRBJ2-2 and V is TRBV6-4; possibly TRBD1 for D (5 bases). The CDR3 has 15 residues. V lost 2 bases, J lost 0 bases, and 7 bases lay in between. Germline V gene sequence: CDR1 MRHNA, CDR2 SNTAGT. The CDR3 region has the DNA TGTGCCAGCAGTGACGGACACGCGAACACCGGGGAGCTGTTTTTT. Protein product: CASSDGHANTGELFF.

This chain links TRBV13 with TRBJ2-5; a possible D gene is TRBD1 (5 bases). Germline assignment: CDR1 PRHDT and CDR2 FYEKMQ (reference sequence). The CDR3 spans 14 residues. Trimming took 5 bases from V and 3 from J, leaving 13 bases between them. CDR3 protein: CASSPGSGKETQYF. As DNA, the CDR3 is TGTGCCAGCAGCCCAGGCTCAGGGAAAGAGACCCAGTACTTC.

The V and J genes are TRBV5-1 and TRBJ2-2, with unresolved D. The CDR3 covers 11 residues. V was clipped by 2 bases and J by 7 bases, with 3 bases between them. Germline V lookup: CDR1 SGHRS, CDR2 YFSETQ. The CDR3 DNA sequence: TGCGCCAGCAGCTTTGGCGGGGAGCTGTTTTTT. Translated, it gives CASSFGGELFF.

This chain links TRBV5-1 with TRBJ1-1; D is undetermined. The CDR3 loop spans 13 amino acids. V gave up 6 bases and J gave up 1 base, with 10 bases separating them. Germline V gene lookup returns CDR1 SGHRS and CDR2 YFSETQ. CDR3 loop: CASTKGSNTEAFF. The CDR3 DNA reads TGCGCCAGCACCAAAGGTTCGAACACTGAAGCTTTCTTT.

V usage is TRBV4-2 and J usage is TRBJ2-3; tentatively, D is TRBD1 or TRBD2 (6 bases each). The CDR3 runs 15 residues. V was trimmed by 0 bases and J by 4 bases, leaving 11 bases between them. Germline-derived CDR1 and CDR2 are LGHNA and YNFKEQ. DNA of the CDR3: TGTGCCAGCAGCCAAGAACAGGGAGGCGCAGATACGCAGTATTTT. Protein sequence: CASSQEQGGADTQYF.

This clone was picked up one time. V usage is TRBV6-6 and J usage is TRBJ2-2, with D unclear. V lost 3 bases and J lost 2, with 7 bases in between. The CDR3 totals 14 residues. In germline, CDR1 is MNHNY, CDR2 SVGAGI (reference sequence). CDR3 nucleotide sequence: TGTGCCAGCAGTTATTTGAGTAACACCGGGGAGCTGTTTTTT. Translated: CASSYLSNTGELFF.

The V gene is TRBV25-1, the J gene TRBJ1-6; D might be TRBD1 (5 bases). The CDR3 loop spans 15 amino acids. Trimming stripped 1 base from V and 9 bases from J, with 13 bases between. Germline V gives CDR1 MGHDK, CDR2 SYGVNS. This CDR3 is CASSEFTSGTSPLHF. The CDR3, as DNA: TGTGCCAGCAGTGAATTTACTTCCGGGACTTCACCCCTCCACTTT.

V gene TRBV5-1 combines with J gene TRBJ2-7; a weak D match, TRBD2 (6 bases). The germline gives CDR1 SGHRS, CDR2 YFSETQ. This CDR3 is built from 13 residues. Trimming left V 3 bases short and J 6 bases short, with 13 bases between. DNA for the CDR3: TGCGCCAGCAGCTATTCGGGGGTGGGCGAGCAGTACTTC. As protein: CASSYSGVGEQYF.

V gene TRBV11-2 combines with J gene TRBJ1-1, with D possibly TRBD1 on 6 matching bases. The germline CDR1 and CDR2 sequences are SGHAT and FQNNGV. CDR3 size: 17 residues. V was trimmed by 5 bases and J by 0 bases, leaving 19 bases between them. CDR3 amino acids: CASSARPGQLMNTEAFF. The CDR3 region has the DNA TGTGCCAGCAGCGCCCGGCCCGGACAGCTCATGAACACTGAAGCTTTCTTT.

This rearrangement joins TRBV27 to TRBJ1-1, with D perhaps TRBD1 (6 bases). The CDR3 is made up of 15 amino acids. Germline CDR1 MNHEY, CDR2 SMNVEV (reference sequence). Trimming shortened V by 6 bases and J by 2 bases, and 16 bases separated the two germline ends. CDR3 residues: CASRDPGHLNTEAFF. CDR3 nucleotides: TGTGCCAGCAGAGATCCGGGACACTTAAACACTGAAGCTTTCTTT.

V gene TRBV4-1 combines with J gene TRBJ1-2; 7 nucleotides match TRBD1. The CDR3 extends over 16 amino acids. Trimming cost V 0 bases and J 5 bases; bases outside gene matches: 9. CDR1 MGHRA and CDR2 YSYEKL come from the germline V gene. The CDR3, as DNA: TGCGCCAGCAGCCAAGACCGGGGAGGGACAGCTTATGGCTACACCTTC. This codes for CASSQDRGGTAYGYTF.

This clone showed up just a few times. The chain joins TRBV6-5 to TRBJ1-4, with 9 bases that match TRBD1. With 0 bases clipped from V and 10 bases from J, the junction kept 9 bases outside the gene matches. There are 16 residues in the CDR3. CDR1 is MNHEY and CDR2 is SVGAGI in the germline V gene. The CDR3: CASSYSTRDRVAKLFF. The CDR3 nucleotides read TGTGCCAGCAGTTACTCGACTCGGGACAGGGTTGCAAAACTGTTTTTT.

This chain connects TRBV29-1 to TRBJ2-1; D not certain. CDR3 length: 12 amino acids. CDR1 SQVTM and CDR2 ANQGSEA come from the germline V gene. Trimming took 6 bases from V and 9 from J, leaving 15 bases between them. The CDR3 DNA reads as TGCAGCGTGGGTTCGGGTGGCGGTGAGCAGTTCTTC. This encodes CSVGSGGGEQFF.

The chain is built from TRBV6-6 and TRBJ2-7; TRBD2 is a possible D gene (6 bases). The CDR3 covers 15 residues. The germline V and J ends were trimmed by 0 bases and 5 bases, with 14 bases remaining between them. Germline values: CDR1 MNHNY, CDR2 SVGAGI (reference sequence). CDR3 residues: CASSYSREPRNEQYF. In DNA, the CDR3 is TGTGCCAGCAGTTACTCCCGGGAGCCCCGAAACGAGCAGTACTTC.

This chain connects TRBV28 to TRBJ1-2; D not resolved. This CDR3 has 15 residues. Germline V gene data show CDR1 as MDHEN and CDR2 as SYDVKM. V was cut by 2 bases and J by 5 bases, with 15 bases left in between. CDR3 in amino acids: CASSLGEIWIYGYTF. As DNA, the CDR3 is TGTGCCAGCAGTTTAGGAGAGATCTGGATTTATGGCTACACCTTC.

The chain joins TRBV5-1 to TRBJ2-7, with 11 bases that match TRBD1. The CDR3 has 15 amino acids. Germline V CDR1 and CDR2: SGHRS, YFSETQ. The V and J ends lost 3 bases and 0 bases, in that order; junction bases with no gene match: 2. CDR3 protein: CASSWTGGSSYEQYF. The CDR3 DNA is TGCGCCAGCAGCTGGACAGGGGGCAGCTCCTACGAGCAGTACTTC. The whole variable domain, filled in from reference TRBV5-1 and TRBJ2-7, reads KAGVTQTPRYLIKTRGQQVTLSCSPISGHRSVSWYQQTPGQGLQFLFEYFSETQRNKGNFPGRFSGRQFSNSRSEMNVSTLELGDSALYLCASSWTGGSSYEQYFGPGTRLTVT.

The chain recombines TRBV28 with TRBJ1-2, with D uncertain. Trimming took off 2 bases at V and 1 base at J, with 14 bases between the two ends. CDR1 is MDHEN and CDR2 is SYDVKM in the germline V gene. This CDR3 is built from 16 residues. The CDR3 reads CASSLVPAGDNYGYTF. The CDR3 region has the DNA TGTGCCAGCAGTTTAGTTCCCGCAGGAGATAACTATGGCTACACCTTC.

The V and J genes are TRBV7-9 and TRBJ2-3; 9 bases fit TRBD2. V was pared by 6 bases and J by 3 bases, with 10 bases of the junction left unmatched. Germline V gene data show CDR1 as SEHNR and CDR2 as FQNEAQ (reference sequence). This CDR3 is built from 16 residues. Here the CDR3 reads CASRRAGGWGTDTQYF. The CDR3 coding sequence is TGTGCCAGCAGACGAGCGGGAGGCTGGGGGACAGATACGCAGTATTTT.

The chain carries TRBV9 and TRBJ1-5; TRBD1 is a possible D gene (6 bases). Germline loops: CDR1 SGDLS, CDR2 YYNGEE. V lost 1 base, J lost 7 bases, and 15 bases lay in between. The CDR3 is 15 residues long. CDR3 nucleotide sequence: TGTGCCAGCAGCGTATCAGCAGGGGTTCAACAGCCCCAGCATTTT. This gives the protein CASSVSAGVQQPQHF.